This T cell receptor (beta chain) was retrieved from a study of T cell changes during pregnancy in multiple sclerosis. In this sample, this clone turned up a few times. V was pared by 6 bases and J by 6 bases, with 11 bases between. Per germline, CDR1 SQVTM and CDR2 ANQGSEA. This CDR3 region has 11 residues. Method: immunoSEQ multiplex PCR; TCRdb's copy keeps in-frame clones and lacks some. The sample includes about 110,000 clones, about 90% seen only once; the top ten take over 1.5%. This sample comprised peripheral blood, obtained before pregnancy. The chain joins TRBV29-1 to TRBJ1-1; D is perhaps TRBD1 (5 bases). The sequence came from a female donor with multiple sclerosis, enrolled in a pregnancy study. The CDR3 spells CSVGGVAEAFF. As DNA, the CDR3 is TGCAGCGTCGGAGGGGTGGCTGAAGCTTTCTTT.